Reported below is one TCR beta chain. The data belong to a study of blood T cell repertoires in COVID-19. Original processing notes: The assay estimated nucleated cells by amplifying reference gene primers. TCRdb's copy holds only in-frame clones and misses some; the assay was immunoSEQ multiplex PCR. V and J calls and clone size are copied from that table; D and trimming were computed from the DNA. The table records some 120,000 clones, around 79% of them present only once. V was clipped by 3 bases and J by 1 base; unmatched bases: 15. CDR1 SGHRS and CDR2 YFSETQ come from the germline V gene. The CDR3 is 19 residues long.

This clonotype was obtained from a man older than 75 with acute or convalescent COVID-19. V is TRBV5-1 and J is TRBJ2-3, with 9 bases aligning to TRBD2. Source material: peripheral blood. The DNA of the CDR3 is TGCGCCAGCAGCTCGGGGACTAGCTATAATCGTGGGGGCACAGATACGCAGTATTTT. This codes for CASSSGTSYNRGGTDTQYF.